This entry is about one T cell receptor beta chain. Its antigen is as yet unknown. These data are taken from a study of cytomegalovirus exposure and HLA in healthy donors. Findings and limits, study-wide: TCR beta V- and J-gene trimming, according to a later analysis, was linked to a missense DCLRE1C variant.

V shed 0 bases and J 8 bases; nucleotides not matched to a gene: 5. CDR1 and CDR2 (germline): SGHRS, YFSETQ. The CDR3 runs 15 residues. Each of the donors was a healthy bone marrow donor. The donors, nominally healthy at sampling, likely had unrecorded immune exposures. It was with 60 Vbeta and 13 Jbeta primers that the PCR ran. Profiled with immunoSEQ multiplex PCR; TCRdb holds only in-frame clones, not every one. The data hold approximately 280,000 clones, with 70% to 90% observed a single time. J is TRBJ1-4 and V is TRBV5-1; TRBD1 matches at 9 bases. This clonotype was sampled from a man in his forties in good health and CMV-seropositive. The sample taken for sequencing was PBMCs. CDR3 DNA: TGCGCCAGCAGCTTGGTAGGGACAGGGATCGAAAAACTGTTTTTT. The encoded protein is CASSLVGTGIEKLFF. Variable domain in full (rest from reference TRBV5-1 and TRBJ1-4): KAGVTQTPRYLIKTRGQQVTLSCSPISGHRSVSWYQQTPGQGLQFLFEYFSETQRNKGNFPGRFSGRQFSNSRSEMNVSTLELGDSALYLCASSLVGTGIEKLFFGSGTQLSVL.